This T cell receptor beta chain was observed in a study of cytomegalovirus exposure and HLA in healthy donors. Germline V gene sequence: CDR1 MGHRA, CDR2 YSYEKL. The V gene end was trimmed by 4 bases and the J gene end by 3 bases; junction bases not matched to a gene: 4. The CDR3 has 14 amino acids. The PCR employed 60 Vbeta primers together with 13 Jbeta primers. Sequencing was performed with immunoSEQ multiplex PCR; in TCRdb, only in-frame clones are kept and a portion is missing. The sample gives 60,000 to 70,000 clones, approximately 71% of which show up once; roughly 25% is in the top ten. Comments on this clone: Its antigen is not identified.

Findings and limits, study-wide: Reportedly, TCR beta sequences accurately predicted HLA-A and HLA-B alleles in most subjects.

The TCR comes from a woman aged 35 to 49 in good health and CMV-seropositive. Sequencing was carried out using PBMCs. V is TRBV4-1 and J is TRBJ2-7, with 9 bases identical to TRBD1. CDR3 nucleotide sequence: TGCGCCAGCAGCCCCCGGGACAGGGACTACGAGCAGTACTTC. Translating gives CASSPRDRDYEQYF.